The T cell receptor beta chain under discussion was sequenced for a study of Graves' ophthalmopathy and Graves' hyperthyroidism. A word on this clonotype: Antigen specificity is unknown.

Points from the study as a whole: Separation of ophthalmopathy from stable hyperthyroidism was achieved by a 13-signature model, at approximately 90% sensitivity and roughly 80% specificity.

V was clipped by 5 bases and J by 3 bases, with 16 bases between them. CDR3 size: 15 residues. The germline CDR1 and CDR2 sequences are SGDLS and YYNGEE. Beta-chain TCR CDR3 regions were amplified from RNA transcripts. The first-round RT-PCR employed HTBI primers together with the Qiagen OneStep RT-PCR kit. A multiplex PCR was then performed as the second round. TCRdb re-analysed the multiplex PCR reads in MiXCR, keeping a single row per CDR3 protein. The sample lists 650,000 to 900,000 distinct CDR3 sequences, 40% seen once, with less than 55% in the top ten. The clonotype comes from an adult man with Graves' ophthalmopathy. Sequencing was performed on peripheral blood. The rearrangement joins TRBV9 to TRBJ2-3; possibly TRBD2 for D (5 bases). CDR3 bases: TGTGCCAGCAGTCCGGGCCCCGGCGGGACAGATACGCAGTATTTT. Protein sequence: CASSPGPGGTDTQYF.